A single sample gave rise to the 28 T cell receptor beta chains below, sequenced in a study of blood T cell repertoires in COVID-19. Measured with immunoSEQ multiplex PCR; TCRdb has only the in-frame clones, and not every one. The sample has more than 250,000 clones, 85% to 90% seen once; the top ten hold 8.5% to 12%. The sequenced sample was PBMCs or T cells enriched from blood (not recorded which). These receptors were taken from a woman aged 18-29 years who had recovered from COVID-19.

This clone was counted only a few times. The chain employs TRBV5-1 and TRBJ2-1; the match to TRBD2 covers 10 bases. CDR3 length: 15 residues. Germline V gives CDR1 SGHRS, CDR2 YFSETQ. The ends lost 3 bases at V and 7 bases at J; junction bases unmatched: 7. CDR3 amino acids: CASSSLSGGANEQFF. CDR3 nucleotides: TGCGCCAGCAGCTCTCTCAGCGGGGGGGCAAATGAGCAGTTCTTC.

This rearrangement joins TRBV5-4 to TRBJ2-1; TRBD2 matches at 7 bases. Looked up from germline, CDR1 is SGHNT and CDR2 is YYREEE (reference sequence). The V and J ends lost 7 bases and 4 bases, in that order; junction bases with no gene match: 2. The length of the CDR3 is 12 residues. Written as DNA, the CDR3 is TGTGCCAGCGGGCGGGGGTACAATGAGCAGTTCTTC. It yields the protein CASGRGYNEQFF.

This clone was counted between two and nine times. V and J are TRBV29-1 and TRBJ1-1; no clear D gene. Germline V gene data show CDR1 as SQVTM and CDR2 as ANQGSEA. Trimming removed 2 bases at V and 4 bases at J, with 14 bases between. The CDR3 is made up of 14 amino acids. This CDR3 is CSVENVGSLTEAFF. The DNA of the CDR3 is TGCAGCGTTGAAAATGTCGGGTCCCTCACTGAAGCTTTCTTT.

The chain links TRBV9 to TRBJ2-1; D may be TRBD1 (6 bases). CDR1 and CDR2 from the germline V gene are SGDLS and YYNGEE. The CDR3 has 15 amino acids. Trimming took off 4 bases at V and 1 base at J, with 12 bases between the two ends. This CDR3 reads CASSPRDNSYNEQFF. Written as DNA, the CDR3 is TGTGCCAGCAGCCCTCGGGACAATTCCTACAATGAGCAGTTCTTC.

CDR3 DNA sequence: TGTGCCACCAGTTCCGGGTTGAGGCTCACAGATACGCAGTATTTT. It yields the protein CATSSGLRLTDTQYF. The gene calls are TRBV24-1 and TRBJ2-3, with no clear D. The CDR3 has 15 residues. Trimming cost V 6 bases and J 2 bases, with 14 bases left between them. CDR1 is KGHDR, CDR2 SFDVKD, per germline.

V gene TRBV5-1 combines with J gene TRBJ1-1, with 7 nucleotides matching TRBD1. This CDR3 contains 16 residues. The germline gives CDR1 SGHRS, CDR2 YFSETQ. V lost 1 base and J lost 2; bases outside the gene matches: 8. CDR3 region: CASSLTPGTANTEAFF. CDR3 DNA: TGCGCCAGCAGCTTGACCCCCGGGACAGCTAACACTGAAGCTTTCTTT.

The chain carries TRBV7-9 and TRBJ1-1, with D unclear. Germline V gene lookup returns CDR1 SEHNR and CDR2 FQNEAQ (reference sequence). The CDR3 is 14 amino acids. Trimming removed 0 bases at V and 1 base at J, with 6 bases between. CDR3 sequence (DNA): TGTGCCAGCAGCTTAGCGCTAGGGAACACTGAAGCTTTCTTT. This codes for CASSLALGNTEAFF.

In DNA form, the CDR3 reads TGTGCCACCAGGGCACTAGCAGGTGAGCAGTTCTTC. It yields the protein CATRALAGEQFF. The chain employs TRBV24-1 and TRBJ2-1; D may be TRBD2 (6 bases). V shed 7 bases and J shed 9 bases, with 12 bases lying between them. Germline V gives CDR1 KGHDR, CDR2 SFDVKD. This CDR3 spans 12 amino acids.

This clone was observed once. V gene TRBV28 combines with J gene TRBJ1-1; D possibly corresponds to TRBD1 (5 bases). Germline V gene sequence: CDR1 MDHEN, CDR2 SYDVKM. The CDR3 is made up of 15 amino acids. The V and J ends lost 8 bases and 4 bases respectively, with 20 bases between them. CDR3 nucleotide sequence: TGTGCCAGCGCTGGTCCGGGAGGGGCCAGCACTGAAGCTTTCTTT. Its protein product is CASAGPGGASTEAFF. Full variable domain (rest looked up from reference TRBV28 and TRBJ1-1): DVKVTQSSRYLVKRTGEKVFLECVQDMDHENMFWYRQDPGLGLRLIYFSYDVKMKEKGDIPEGYSVSREKKERFSLILESASTNQTSMYLCASAGPGGASTEAFFGQGTRLTVV.

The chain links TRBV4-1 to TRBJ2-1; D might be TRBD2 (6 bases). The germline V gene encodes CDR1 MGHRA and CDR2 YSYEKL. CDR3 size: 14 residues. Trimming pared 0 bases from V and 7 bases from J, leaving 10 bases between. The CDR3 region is CASSQEEGENEQFF. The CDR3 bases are TGCGCCAGCAGCCAAGAGGAGGGTGAGAATGAGCAGTTCTTC.

The CDR3 protein is CSGWTGIGYGYTF. In DNA form, the CDR3 reads TGCAGCGGTTGGACAGGTATAGGCTATGGCTACACCTTC. The rearrangement uses TRBV29-1 and TRBJ1-2; TRBD1 matches at 7 bases. The CDR3 has 13 amino acids. Germline V CDR1 and CDR2: SQVTM, ANQGSEA. Trimming removed 7 bases from V and 4 bases from J; junction bases left unmatched: 9.

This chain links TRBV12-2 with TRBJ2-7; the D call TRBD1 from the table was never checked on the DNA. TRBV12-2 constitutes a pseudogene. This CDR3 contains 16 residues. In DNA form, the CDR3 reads TGTGCAAGTCGCTTAGCCAGGACAGGGCCTATCTACGAGCAGTACTTC. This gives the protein CASRLARTGPIYEQYF.

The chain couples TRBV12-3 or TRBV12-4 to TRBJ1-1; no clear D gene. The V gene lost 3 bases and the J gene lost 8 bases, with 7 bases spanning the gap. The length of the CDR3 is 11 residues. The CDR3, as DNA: TGTGCCAGCAGTTTGAGAGGCGAAGCTTTCTTT. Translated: CASSLRGEAFF.

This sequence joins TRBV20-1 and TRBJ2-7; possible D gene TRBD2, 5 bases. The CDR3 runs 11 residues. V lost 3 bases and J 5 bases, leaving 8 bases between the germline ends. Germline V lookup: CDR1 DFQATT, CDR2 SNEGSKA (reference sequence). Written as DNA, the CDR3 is TGCAGTGCTAGGGCGGGTAACGAGCAGTACTTC. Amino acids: CSARAGNEQYF.

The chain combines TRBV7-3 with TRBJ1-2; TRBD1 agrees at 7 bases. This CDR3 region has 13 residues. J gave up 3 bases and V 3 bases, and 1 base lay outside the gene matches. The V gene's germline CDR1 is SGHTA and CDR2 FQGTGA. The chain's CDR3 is CASSFDRDYGYTF. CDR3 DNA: TGTGCCAGCAGCTTCGACAGGGACTATGGCTACACCTTC.

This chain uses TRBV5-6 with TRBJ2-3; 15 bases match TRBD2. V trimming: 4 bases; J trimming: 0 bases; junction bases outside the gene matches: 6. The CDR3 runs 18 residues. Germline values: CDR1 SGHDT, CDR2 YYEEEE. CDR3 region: CASSIGLAGGPSTDTQYF. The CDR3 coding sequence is TGTGCCAGCAGCATAGGACTAGCGGGAGGGCCTAGCACAGATACGCAGTATTTT.

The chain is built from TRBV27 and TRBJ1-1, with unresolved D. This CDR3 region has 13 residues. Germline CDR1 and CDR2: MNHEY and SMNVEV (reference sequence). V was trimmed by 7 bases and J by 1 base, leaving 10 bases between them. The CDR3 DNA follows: TGTGCCAGCACCGCTCGGGAGAACACTGAAGCTTTCTTT. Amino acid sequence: CASTARENTEAFF.

The CDR3, as DNA: TGCGCCAGCAGCGCCCAGGAGGGCTCCTACGAGCAGTACTTC. Translated, it gives CASSAQEGSYEQYF. The rearrangement links TRBV5-1 to TRBJ2-7, with D possibly TRBD2 on 6 matching bases. V lost 4 bases and J 0 bases, leaving 11 bases between the germline ends. Germline V lookup: CDR1 SGHRS, CDR2 YFSETQ. The CDR3 is 14 amino acids.

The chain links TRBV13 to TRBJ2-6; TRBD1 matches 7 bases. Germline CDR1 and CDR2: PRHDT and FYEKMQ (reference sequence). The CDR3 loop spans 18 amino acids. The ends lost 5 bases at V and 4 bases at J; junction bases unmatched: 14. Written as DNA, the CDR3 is TGTGCCAGCAGCCCACGCACTCAGGGGGTGTACGGGGCCAACGTCCTGACTTTC. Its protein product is CASSPRTQGVYGANVLTF.

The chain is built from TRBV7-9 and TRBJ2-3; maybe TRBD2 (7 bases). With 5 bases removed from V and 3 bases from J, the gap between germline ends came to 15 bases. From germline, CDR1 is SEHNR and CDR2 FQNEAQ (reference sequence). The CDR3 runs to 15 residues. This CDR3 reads CASSTEGGRTDTQYF. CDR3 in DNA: TGTGCCAGCAGCACAGAGGGGGGGAGGACAGATACGCAGTATTTT.

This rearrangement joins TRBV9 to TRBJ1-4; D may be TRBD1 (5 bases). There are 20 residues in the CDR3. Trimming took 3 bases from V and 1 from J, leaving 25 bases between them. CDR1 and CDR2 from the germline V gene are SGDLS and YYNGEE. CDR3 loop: CASSGHGGDSSPRTNEKLFF. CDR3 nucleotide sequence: TGTGCCAGCAGCGGCCATGGCGGGGACTCCAGCCCCCGAACTAATGAAAAACTGTTTTTT.

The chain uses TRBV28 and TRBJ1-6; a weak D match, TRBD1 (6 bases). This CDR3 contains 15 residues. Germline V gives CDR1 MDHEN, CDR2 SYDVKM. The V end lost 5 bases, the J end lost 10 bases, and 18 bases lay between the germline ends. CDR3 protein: CASSPPGGGGSPLHF. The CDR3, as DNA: TGTGCCAGCAGTCCCCCTGGGGGCGGTGGGTCACCCCTCCACTTT.

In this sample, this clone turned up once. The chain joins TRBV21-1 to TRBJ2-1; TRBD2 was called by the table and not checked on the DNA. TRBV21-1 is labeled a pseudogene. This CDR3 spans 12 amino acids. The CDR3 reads CASSKGYGEQFF. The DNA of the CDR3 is TGTGCCAGCAGCAAAGGATACGGGGAGCAGTTCTTC.

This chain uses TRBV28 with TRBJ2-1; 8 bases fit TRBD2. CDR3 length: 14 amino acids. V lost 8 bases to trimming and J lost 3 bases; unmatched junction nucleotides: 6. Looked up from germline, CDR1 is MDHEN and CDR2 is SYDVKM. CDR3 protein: CASETGGGYNEQFF. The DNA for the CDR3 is TGTGCCAGCGAGACGGGAGGGGGCTACAATGAGCAGTTCTTC.

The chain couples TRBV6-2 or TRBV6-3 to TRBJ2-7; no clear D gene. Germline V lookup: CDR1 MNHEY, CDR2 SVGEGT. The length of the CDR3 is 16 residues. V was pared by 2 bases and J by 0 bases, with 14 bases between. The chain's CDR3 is CASSYEAGFSSYEQYF. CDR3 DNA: TGTGCCAGCAGTTACGAAGCAGGTTTTTCCTCCTACGAGCAGTACTTC.

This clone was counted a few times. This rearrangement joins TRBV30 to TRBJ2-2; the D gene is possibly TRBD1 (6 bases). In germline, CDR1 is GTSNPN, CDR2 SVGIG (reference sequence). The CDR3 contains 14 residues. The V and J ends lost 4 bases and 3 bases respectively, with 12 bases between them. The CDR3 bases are TGTGCCTGGAAAAACAGGGATTACACCGGGGAGCTGTTTTTT. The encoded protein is CAWKNRDYTGELFF.

The CDR3 region is CASSLASAGASYEQYF. For the CDR3, the DNA is TGTGCCAGCAGCTTAGCCTCGGCGGGGGCCTCCTACGAGCAGTACTTC. The V call is TRBV7-8, the J call TRBJ2-7; a weak D match, TRBD2 (7 bases). The CDR3 length is 16 residues. Germline V gene sequence: CDR1 SGHVS, CDR2 FQNEAQ. The germline V and J ends were trimmed by 0 bases and 0 bases, with 12 bases remaining between them.

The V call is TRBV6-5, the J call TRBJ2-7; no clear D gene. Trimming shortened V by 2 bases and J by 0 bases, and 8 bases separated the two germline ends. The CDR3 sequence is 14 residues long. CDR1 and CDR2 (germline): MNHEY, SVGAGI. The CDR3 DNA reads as TGTGCCAGCAGTTACATGGGCAGCTCCTACGAGCAGTACTTC. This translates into CASSYMGSSYEQYF.